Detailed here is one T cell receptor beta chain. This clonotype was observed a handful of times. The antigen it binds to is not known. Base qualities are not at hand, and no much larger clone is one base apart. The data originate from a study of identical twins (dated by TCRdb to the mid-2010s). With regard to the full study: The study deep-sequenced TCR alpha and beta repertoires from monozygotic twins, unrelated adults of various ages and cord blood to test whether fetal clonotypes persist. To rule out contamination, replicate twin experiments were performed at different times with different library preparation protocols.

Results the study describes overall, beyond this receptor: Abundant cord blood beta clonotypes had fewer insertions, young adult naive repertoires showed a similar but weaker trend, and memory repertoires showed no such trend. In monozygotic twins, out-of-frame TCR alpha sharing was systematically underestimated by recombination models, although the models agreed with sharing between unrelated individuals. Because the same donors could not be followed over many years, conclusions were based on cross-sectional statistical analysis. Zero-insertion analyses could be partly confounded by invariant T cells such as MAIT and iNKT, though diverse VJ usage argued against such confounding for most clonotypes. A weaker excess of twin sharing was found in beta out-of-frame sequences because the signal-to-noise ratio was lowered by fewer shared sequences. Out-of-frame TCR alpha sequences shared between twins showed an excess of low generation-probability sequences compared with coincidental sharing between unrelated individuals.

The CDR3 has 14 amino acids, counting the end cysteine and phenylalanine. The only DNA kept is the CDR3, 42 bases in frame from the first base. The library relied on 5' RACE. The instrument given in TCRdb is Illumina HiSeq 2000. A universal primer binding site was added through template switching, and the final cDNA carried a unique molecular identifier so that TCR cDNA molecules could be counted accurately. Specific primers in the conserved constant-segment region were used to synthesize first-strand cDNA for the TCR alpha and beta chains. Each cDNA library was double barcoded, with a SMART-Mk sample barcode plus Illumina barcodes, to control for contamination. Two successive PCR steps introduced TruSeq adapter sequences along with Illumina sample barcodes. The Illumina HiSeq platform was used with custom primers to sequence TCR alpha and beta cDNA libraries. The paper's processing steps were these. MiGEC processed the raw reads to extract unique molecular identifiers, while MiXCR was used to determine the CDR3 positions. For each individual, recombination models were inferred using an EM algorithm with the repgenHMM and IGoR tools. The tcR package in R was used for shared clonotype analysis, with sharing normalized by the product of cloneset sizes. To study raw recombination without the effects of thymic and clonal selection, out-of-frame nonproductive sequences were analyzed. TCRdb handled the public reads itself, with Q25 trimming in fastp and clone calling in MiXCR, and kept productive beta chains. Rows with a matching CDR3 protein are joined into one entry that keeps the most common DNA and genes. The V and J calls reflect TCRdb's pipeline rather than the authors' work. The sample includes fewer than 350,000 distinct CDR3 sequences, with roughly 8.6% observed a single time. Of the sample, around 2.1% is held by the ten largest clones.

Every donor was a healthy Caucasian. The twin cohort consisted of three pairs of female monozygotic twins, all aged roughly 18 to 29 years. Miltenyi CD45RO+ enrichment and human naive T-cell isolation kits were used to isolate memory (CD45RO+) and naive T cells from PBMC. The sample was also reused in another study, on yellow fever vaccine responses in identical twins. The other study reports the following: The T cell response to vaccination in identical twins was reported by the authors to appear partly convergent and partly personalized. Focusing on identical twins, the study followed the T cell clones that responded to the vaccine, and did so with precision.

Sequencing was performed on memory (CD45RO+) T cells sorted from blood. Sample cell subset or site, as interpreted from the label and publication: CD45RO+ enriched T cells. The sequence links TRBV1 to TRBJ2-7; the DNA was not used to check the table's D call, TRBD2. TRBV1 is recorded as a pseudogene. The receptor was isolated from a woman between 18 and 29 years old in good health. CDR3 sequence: CTSSQDRGTYEQYF. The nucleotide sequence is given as TGCACCAGCAGCCAAGATCGAGGGACCTACGAGCAGTACTTC.